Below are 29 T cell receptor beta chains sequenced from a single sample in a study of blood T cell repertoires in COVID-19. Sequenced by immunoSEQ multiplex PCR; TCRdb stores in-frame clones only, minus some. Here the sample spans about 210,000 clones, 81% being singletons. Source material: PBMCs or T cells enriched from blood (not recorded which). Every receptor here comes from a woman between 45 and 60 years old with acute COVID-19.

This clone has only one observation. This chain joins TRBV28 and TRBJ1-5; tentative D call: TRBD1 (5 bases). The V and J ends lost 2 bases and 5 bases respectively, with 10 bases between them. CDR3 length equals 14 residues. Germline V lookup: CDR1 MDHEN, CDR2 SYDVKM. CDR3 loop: CASSLPAGYQPQHF. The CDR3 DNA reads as TGTGCCAGCAGTTTACCGGCAGGGTATCAGCCCCAGCATTTT.

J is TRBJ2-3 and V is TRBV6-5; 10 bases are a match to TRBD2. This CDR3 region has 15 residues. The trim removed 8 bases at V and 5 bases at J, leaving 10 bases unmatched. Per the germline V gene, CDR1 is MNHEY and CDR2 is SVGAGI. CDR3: CASRSPGLAKDTQYF. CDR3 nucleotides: TGTGCCAGCCGATCACCGGGACTAGCGAAAGATACGCAGTATTTT.

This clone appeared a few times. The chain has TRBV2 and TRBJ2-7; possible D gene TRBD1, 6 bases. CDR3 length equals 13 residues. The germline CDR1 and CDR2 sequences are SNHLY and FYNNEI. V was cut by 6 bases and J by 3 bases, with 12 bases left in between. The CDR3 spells CASRIQGVYEQYF. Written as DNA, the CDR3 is TGTGCCAGCAGGATACAGGGAGTCTACGAGCAGTACTTC.

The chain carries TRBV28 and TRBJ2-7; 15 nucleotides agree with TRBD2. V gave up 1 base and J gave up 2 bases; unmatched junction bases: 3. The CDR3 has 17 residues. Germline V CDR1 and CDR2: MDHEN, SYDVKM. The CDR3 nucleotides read TGTGCCAGCAGTTTATTGGGACTAGCGGGGGGTCCCTACGAGCAGTACTTC. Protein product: CASSLLGLAGGPYEQYF.

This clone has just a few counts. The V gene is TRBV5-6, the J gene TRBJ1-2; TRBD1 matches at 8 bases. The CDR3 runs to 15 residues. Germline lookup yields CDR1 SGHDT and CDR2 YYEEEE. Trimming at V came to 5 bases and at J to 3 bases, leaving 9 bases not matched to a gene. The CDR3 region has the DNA TGTGCCAGCAGGACTCGGAGACAGGGGCACTATGGCTACACCTTC. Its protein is CASRTRRQGHYGYTF. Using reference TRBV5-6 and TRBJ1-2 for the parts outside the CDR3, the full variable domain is DAGVTQSPTHLIKTRGQQVTLRCSPKSGHDTVSWYQQALGQGPQFIFQYYEEEERQRGNFPDRFSGHQFPNYSSELNVNALLLGDSALYLCASRTRRQGHYGYTFGSGTRLTVV.

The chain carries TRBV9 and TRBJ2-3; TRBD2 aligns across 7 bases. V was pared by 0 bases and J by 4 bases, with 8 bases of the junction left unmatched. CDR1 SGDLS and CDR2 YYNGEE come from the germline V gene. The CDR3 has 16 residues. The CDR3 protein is CASSVALAKGADTQYF. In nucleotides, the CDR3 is TGTGCCAGCAGCGTAGCACTAGCGAAAGGGGCAGATACGCAGTATTTT.

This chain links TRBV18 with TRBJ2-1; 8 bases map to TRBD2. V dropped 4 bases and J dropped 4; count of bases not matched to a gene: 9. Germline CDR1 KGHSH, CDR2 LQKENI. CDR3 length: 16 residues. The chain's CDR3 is CASSQQKLAAYNEQFF. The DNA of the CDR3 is TGTGCCAGCTCACAGCAAAAACTAGCGGCGTACAATGAGCAGTTCTTC.

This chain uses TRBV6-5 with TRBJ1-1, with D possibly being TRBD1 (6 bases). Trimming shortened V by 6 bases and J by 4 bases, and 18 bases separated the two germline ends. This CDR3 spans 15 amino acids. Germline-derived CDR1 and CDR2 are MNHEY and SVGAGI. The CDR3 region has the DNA TGTGCCAGCAGCGATACAATCAACAGGGCCACTGAAGCTTTCTTT. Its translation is CASSDTINRATEAFF.

This CDR3 reads CASRADSDPSSYNSPLHF. The CDR3, as DNA: TGTGCCAGCAGGGCCGACAGTGATCCGAGCTCCTATAATTCACCCCTCCACTTT. The chain carries TRBV27 and TRBJ1-6, with a weak D call TRBD1 (5 bases). Trimming removed 6 bases from V and 0 bases from J, with 18 bases in between. This CDR3 is built from 18 residues. Germline CDR1 and CDR2: MNHEY and SMNVEV (reference sequence).

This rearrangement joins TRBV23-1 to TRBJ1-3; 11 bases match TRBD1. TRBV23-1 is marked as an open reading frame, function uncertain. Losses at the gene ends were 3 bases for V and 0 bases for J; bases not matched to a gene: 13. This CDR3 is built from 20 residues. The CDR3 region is CASSQSSRTGGRSSGNTIYF. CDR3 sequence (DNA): TGCGCCAGCAGTCAGTCGTCGCGGACAGGGGGCCGCAGCTCTGGAAACACCATATATTTT.

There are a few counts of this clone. CDR3: CASSLGDSVYGYTF. CDR3 in DNA: TGTGCCAGCAGCTTGGGTGACAGTGTTTATGGCTACACCTTC. J is TRBJ1-2 and V is TRBV5-4; perhaps TRBD1 as D (5 bases). There are 14 residues in the CDR3. Germline V gives CDR1 SGHNT, CDR2 YYREEE (reference sequence). Trimming left V 0 bases short and J 5 bases short, with 11 bases between.

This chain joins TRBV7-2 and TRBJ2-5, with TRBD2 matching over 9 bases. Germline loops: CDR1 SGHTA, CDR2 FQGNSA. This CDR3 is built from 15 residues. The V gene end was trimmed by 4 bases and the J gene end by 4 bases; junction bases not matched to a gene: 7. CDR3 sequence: CASSYRGTSIETQYF. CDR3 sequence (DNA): TGTGCCAGCAGCTATCGAGGGACTAGCATAGAGACCCAGTACTTC.

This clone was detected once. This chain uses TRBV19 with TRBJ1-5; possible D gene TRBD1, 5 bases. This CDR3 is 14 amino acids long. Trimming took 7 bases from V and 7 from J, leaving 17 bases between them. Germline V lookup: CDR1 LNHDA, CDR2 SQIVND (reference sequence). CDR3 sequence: CASIDRGYGQPQHF. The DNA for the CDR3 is TGTGCCAGTATCGATCGGGGGTATGGGCAGCCCCAGCATTTT.

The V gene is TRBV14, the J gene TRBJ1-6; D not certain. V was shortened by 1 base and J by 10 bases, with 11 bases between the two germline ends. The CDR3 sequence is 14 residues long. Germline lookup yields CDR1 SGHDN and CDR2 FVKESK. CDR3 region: CASSQVGLSSPLHF. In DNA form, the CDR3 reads TGTGCCAGCAGCCAAGTCGGGTTGTCATCACCCCTCCACTTT.

CDR3 in amino acids: CASSLGTGDHGYTF. Here the CDR3 DNA reads TGTGCCAGCAGCTTAGGGACAGGGGATCATGGCTACACCTTC. This sequence joins TRBV13 and TRBJ1-2, with 8 bases matching TRBD1. Germline V gene lookup returns CDR1 PRHDT and CDR2 FYEKMQ (reference sequence). This CDR3 region has 14 residues. The ends lost 0 bases at V and 6 bases at J; junction bases unmatched: 3. The full variable domain, completed using reference TRBV13 and TRBJ1-2, is AAGVIQSPRHLIKEKRETATLKCYPIPRHDTVYWYQQGPGQDPQFLISFYEKMQSDKGSIPDRFSAQQFSDYHSELNMSSLELGDSALYFCASSLGTGDHGYTFGSGTRLTVV.

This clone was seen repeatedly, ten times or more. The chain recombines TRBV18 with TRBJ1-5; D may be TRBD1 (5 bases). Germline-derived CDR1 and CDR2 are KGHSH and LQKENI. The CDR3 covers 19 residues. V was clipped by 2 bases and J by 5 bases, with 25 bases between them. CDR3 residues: CASSPFPAENPTAYQPQHF. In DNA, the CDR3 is TGTGCCAGCTCACCATTCCCAGCCGAAAATCCGACAGCTTATCAGCCCCAGCATTTT.

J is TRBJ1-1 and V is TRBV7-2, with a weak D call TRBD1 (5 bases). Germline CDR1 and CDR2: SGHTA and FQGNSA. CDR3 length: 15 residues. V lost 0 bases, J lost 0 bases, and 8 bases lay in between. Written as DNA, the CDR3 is TGTGCCAGCAGCTTAGCCGACAGTATGAACACTGAAGCTTTCTTT. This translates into CASSLADSMNTEAFF.

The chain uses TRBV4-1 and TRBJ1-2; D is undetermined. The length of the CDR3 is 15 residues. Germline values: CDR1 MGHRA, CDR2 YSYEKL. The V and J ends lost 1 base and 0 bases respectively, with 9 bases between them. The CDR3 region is CASSQATNPNYGYTF. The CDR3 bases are TGCGCCAGCAGCCAAGCGACAAATCCTAACTATGGCTACACCTTC.

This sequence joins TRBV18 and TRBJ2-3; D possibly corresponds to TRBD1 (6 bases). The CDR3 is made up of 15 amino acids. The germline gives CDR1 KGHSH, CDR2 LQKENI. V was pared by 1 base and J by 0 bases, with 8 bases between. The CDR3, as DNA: TGTGCCAGCTCACCACGACAGGTGAGCACAGATACGCAGTATTTT. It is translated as CASSPRQVSTDTQYF. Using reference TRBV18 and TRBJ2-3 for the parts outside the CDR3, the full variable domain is NAGVMQNPRHLVRRRGQEARLRCSPMKGHSHVYWYRQLPEEGLKFMVYLQKENIIDESGMPKERFSAEFPKEGPSILRIQQVVRGDSAAYFCASSPRQVSTDTQYFGPGTRLTVL.

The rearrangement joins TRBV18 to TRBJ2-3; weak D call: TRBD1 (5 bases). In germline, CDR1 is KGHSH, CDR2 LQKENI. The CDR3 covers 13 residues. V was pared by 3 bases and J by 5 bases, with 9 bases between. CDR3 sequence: CASSPDSLDTQYF. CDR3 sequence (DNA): TGTGCCAGCTCACCCGACAGCCTAGATACGCAGTATTTT.

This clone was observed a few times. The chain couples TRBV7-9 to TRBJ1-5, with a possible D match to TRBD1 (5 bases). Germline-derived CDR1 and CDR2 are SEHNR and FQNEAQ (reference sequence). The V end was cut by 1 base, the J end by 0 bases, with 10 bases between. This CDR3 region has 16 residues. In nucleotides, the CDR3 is TGTGCCAGCAGCTTAGTATCAGGGAATAGCAATCAGCCCCAGCATTTT. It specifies CASSLVSGNSNQPQHF. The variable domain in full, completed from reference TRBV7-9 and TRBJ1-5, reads DTGVSQNPRHKITKRGQNVTFRCDPISEHNRLYWYRQTLGQGPEFLTYFQNEAQLEKSRLLSDRFSAERPKGSFSTLEIQRTEQGDSAMYLCASSLVSGNSNQPQHFGDGTRLSIL.

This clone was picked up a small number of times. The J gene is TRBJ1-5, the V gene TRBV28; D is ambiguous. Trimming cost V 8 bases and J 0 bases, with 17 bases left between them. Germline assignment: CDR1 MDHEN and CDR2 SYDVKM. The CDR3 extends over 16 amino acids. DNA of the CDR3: TGTGCCAGCCGCGGGAGACTGCCTAATAGCAATCAGCCCCAGCATTTT. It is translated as CASRGRLPNSNQPQHF.

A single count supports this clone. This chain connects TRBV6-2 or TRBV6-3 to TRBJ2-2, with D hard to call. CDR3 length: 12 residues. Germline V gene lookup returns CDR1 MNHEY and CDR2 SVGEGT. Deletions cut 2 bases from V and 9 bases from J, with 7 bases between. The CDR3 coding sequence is TGTGCCAGCAGTTACGGTCGGTGGGAGCTGTTTTTT. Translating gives CASSYGRWELFF.

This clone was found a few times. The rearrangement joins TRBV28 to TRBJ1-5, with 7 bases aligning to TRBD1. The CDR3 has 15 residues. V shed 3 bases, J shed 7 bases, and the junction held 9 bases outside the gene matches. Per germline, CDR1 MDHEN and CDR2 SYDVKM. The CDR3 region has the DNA TGTGCCAGCAGTTTCTTCAGACAGGGTGGCCAGCCCCAGCATTTT. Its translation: CASSFFRQGGQPQHF.

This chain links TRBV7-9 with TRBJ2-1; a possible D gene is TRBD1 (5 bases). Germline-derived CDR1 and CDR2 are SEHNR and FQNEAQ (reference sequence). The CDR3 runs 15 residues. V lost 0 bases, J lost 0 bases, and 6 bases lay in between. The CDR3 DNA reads TGTGCCAGCAGCTTAGCGGGGCCCTCCTACAATGAGCAGTTCTTC. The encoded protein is CASSLAGPSYNEQFF.

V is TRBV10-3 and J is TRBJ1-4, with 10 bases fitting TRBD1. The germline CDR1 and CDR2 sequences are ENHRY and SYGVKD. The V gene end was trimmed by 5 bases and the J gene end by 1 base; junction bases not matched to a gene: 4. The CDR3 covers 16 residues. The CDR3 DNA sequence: TGTGCCATCAGTAAGGGACAGGGGAGAACTAATGAAAAACTGTTTTTT. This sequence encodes CAISKGQGRTNEKLFF.

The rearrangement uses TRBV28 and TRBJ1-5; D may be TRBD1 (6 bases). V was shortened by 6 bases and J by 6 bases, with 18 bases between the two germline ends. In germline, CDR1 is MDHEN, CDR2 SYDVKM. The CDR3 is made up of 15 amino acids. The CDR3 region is CASSPTGSGGQPQHF. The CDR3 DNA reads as TGTGCCAGCAGCCCTACAGGGTCGGGAGGTCAGCCCCAGCATTTT.

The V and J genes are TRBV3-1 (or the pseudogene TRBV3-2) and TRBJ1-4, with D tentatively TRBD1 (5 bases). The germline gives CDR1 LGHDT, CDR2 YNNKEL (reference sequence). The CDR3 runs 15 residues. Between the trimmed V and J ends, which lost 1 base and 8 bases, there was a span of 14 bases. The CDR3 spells CASSQGKGLGEKLFF. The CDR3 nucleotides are TGTGCCAGCAGCCAAGGGAAGGGGTTAGGGGAAAAACTGTTTTTT.

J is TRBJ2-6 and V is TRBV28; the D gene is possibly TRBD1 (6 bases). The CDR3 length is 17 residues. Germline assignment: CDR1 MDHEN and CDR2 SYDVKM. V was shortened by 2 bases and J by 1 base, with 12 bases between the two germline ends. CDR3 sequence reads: CASSLMGRGSGANVLTF. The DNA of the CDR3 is TGTGCCAGCAGTTTAATGGGCAGGGGTTCTGGGGCCAACGTCCTGACTTTC.